This T cell receptor beta chain was profiled in a study of T cells after posttransplantation cyclophosphamide. In this sample, this clone turned up many times. Per germline, CDR1 MNHEY and CDR2 SVGAGI. This CDR3 spans 15 amino acids. Trimming removed 2 bases at V and 1 base at J, with 11 bases between. TCRdb's table, derived via immunoSEQ multiplex PCR, lists solely in-frame clones and lacks some. This repertoire holds around 24,000 clones, and none appear only once. The clonotype comes from a woman aged 55-75 years in good health, CMV-negative, and a related stem cell transplant donor. The source material was PBMCs. The chain combines TRBV6-5 with TRBJ1-1; tentatively, D is TRBD1 (5 bases). The CDR3 DNA reads TGTGCCAGCAGTTACATGCAGGGTAGGAACACTGAAGCTTTCTTT. Translation gives CASSYMQGRNTEAFF.